The 9 T cell receptor beta chains below were found in one sample sequenced in a study of blood T cell repertoires in COVID-19 (dated by TCRdb to between 2020 and 2021). Libraries were constructed by the immunoSEQ multiplex PCR assay. Drawn from immuneACCESS, this table holds only the in-frame rearrangements with V and J called that TCRdb kept. Clones are partly lost; checked studies trace under half to an unresolved V gene and leave the rest unexplained. The sample table contains 100,000 to 110,000 clones; only one count was recorded for 70% to 80% of them. The top ten clonotypes cover 9.5% to 13% of the sample. What was sequenced was peripheral blood. These receptors came from a woman in her 70s with acute or convalescent COVID-19.

The chain carries TRBV5-1 and TRBJ2-5; the match to TRBD2 covers 13 bases. V gave up 3 bases and J gave up 3 bases; unmatched junction bases: 8. The CDR3 is 17 residues long. Germline loops: CDR1 SGHRS, CDR2 YFSETQ. This chain's CDR3 is CASSWISGLAGKETQYF. The DNA of the CDR3 is TGCGCCAGCAGCTGGATATCGGGACTAGCGGGGAAAGAGACCCAGTACTTC.

V usage is TRBV27 and J usage is TRBJ1-4; the match to TRBD1 covers 10 bases. Trimming at V came to 6 bases and at J to 1 base, leaving 8 bases not matched to a gene. The CDR3 is 17 residues long. Germline assignment: CDR1 MNHEY and CDR2 SMNVEV (reference sequence). CDR3 nucleotide sequence: TGTGCCAGCAGAGGGACAGGGGCGTCGGTAACTAATGAAAAACTGTTTTTT. It translates to CASRGTGASVTNEKLFF. The full variable domain, with the rest looked up from reference TRBV27 and TRBJ1-4, is EAQVTQNPRYLITVTGKKLTVTCSQNMNHEYMSWYRQDPGLGLRQIYYSMNVEVTDKGDVPEGYKVSRKEKRNFPLILESPSPNQTSLYFCASRGTGASVTNEKLFFGSGTQLSVL.

The sample holds a few counts of this clone. The gene calls are TRBV6-2 or TRBV6-3 and TRBJ1-1, with TRBD1 as a possible D gene (6 bases). The V and J ends lost 6 bases and 4 bases respectively, with 12 bases between them. The CDR3 contains 13 residues. The germline gives CDR1 MNHEY, CDR2 SVGEGT. The CDR3 spells CASSPRGATEAFF. DNA for the CDR3: TGTGCCAGCAGCCCCCGGGGGGCCACTGAAGCTTTCTTT.

The chain couples TRBV4-3 to TRBJ1-2; D call uncertain. The CDR3 extends over 14 amino acids. Germline assignment: CDR1 LGHNA and CDR2 YSLEER. Trimming removed 1 base from V and 2 bases from J, with 8 bases in between. In nucleotides, the CDR3 is TGCGCCAGCAGCCAAGGGGAGGGCAACTATGGCTACACCTTC. Its translation is CASSQGEGNYGYTF.

CDR3 region: CASSQGTVNYGYTF. CDR3 nucleotide sequence: TGTGCCAGCAGCCAAGGGACAGTTAACTATGGCTACACCTTC. This chain links TRBV3-1 (or the pseudogene TRBV3-2) with TRBJ1-2; weak D call: TRBD1 (6 bases). The CDR3 is 14 residues long. Germline CDR1 reads LGHDT; CDR2 reads YNNKEL (reference sequence). Trimming left V 1 base short and J 1 base short, with 7 bases between.

The sample holds a few counts of this clone. V usage is TRBV4-3 and J usage is TRBJ1-3; possibly TRBD1 for D (5 bases). Germline V gene lookup returns CDR1 LGHNA and CDR2 YSLEER. The CDR3 extends over 17 amino acids. V lost 0 bases and J 4 bases, leaving 16 bases between the germline ends. Here the CDR3 reads CASSQDLSQGGGNTIYF. The DNA of the CDR3 is TGCGCCAGCAGCCAAGATCTTAGTCAGGGTGGCGGAAACACCATATATTTT.

This clone was detected only once. The rearrangement links TRBV5-5 to TRBJ1-2, with 12 bases that match TRBD1. Germline assignment: CDR1 SGHKS and CDR2 YYEKEE (reference sequence). This CDR3 region has 15 residues. The V and J ends lost 4 bases and 8 bases, in that order; junction bases with no gene match: 9. The CDR3 loop reads CASSPGQGALFGYTF. In DNA form, the CDR3 reads TGTGCCAGCAGCCCGGGACAGGGGGCTCTATTCGGCTACACCTTC. The entire variable domain, with the rest obtained from reference TRBV5-5 and TRBJ1-2, is as follows: DAGVTQSPTHLIKTRGQQVTLRCSPISGHKSVSWYQQVLGQGPQFIFQYYEKEERGRGNFPDRFSARQFPNYSSELNVNALLLGDSALYLCASSPGQGALFGYTFGSGTRLTVV.

The CDR3 sequence is CAWSTGESRRGYTF. CDR3 coding DNA: TGTGCCTGGAGTACTGGTGAATCCCGCAGGGGCTACACCTTC. This chain joins TRBV30 and TRBJ1-2, with D hard to call. The ends were cut back, 2 bases at V and 8 bases at J, with 18 bases in the middle. Germline-derived CDR1 and CDR2 are GTSNPN and SVGIG (reference sequence). The CDR3 covers 14 residues.

V usage is TRBV18 and J usage is TRBJ1-6; TRBD1 matches 9 bases. Looked up from germline, CDR1 is KGHSH and CDR2 is LQKENI. This CDR3 has 15 residues. After removal of 4 bases from V and 7 bases from J, the junction contained 5 bases not matched to a gene. The CDR3 region is CASSLDRGDNSPLHF. Here the CDR3 DNA reads TGTGCCAGCTCACTGGACAGGGGCGACAATTCACCCCTCCACTTT.